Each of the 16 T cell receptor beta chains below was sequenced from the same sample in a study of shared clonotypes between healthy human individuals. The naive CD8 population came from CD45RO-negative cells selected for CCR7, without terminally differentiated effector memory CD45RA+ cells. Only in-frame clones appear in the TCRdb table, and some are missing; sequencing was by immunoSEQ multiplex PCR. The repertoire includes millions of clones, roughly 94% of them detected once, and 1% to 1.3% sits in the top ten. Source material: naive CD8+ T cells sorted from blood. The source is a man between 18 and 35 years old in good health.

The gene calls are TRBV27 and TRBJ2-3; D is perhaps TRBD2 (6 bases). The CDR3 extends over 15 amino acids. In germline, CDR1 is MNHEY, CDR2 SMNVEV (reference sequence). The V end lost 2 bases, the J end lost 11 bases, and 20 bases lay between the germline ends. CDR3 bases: TGTGCCAGCAGTTTAGGGCGGGGCCCCGGTCTCGGGCAGTATTTT. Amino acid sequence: CASSLGRGPGLGQYF.

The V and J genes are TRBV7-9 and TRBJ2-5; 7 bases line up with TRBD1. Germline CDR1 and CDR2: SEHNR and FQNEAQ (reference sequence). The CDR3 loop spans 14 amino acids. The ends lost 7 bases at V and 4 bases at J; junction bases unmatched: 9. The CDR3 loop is CASTQTGVPETQYF. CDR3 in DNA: TGTGCCAGCACCCAAACAGGGGTCCCAGAGACCCAGTACTTC.

The CDR3, as DNA: TGTGCCAGCAGTTTCTACCAAACCGGAGGGACCCAGTACTTC. This gives the protein CASSFYQTGGTQYF. This rearrangement joins TRBV27 to TRBJ2-5; tentatively, D is TRBD2 (5 bases). The germline CDR1 and CDR2 sequences are MNHEY and SMNVEV (reference sequence). V dropped 3 bases and J dropped 7 bases, with 15 bases sitting between them. There are 14 residues in the CDR3.

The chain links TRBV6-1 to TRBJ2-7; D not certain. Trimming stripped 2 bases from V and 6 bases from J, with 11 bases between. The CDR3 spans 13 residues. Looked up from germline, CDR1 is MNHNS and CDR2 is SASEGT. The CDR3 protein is CASSERVDPEQYF. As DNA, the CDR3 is TGTGCCAGCAGTGAACGAGTCGACCCCGAGCAGTACTTC.

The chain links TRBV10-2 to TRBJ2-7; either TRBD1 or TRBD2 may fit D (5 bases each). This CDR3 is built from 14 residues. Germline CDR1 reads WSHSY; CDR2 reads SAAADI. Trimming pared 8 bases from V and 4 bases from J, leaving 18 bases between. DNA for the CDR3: TGCGCCAGCGGCGTAGCCGGGGCTACTTACGAGCAGTACTTC. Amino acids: CASGVAGATYEQYF.

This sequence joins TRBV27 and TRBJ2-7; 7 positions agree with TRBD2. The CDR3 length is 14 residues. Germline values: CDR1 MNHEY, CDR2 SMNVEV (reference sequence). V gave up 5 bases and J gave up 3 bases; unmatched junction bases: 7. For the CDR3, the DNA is TGTGCCAGCAGTCCTTCGCGGGGGATCTACGAGCAGTACTTC. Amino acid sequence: CASSPSRGIYEQYF.

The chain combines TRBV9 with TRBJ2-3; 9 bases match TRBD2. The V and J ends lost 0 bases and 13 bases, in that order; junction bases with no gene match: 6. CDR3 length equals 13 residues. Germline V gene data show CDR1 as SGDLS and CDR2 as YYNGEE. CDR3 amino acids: CASSVDPGLAKYF. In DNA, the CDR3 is TGTGCCAGCAGCGTAGATCCCGGACTAGCGAAGTATTTT.

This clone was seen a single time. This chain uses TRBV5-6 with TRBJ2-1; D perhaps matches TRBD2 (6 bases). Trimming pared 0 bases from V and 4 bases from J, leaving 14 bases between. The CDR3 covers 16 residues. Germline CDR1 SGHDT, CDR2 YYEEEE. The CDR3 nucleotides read TGTGCCAGCAGCTTGGACGGGGGTGAAAATTACAATGAGCAGTTCTTC. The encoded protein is CASSLDGGENYNEQFF.

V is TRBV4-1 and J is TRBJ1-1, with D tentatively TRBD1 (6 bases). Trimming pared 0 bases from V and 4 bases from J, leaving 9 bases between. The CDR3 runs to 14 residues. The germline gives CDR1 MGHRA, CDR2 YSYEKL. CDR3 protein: CASSQEAGATEAFF. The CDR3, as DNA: TGCGCCAGCAGCCAAGAGGCAGGGGCCACTGAAGCTTTCTTT.

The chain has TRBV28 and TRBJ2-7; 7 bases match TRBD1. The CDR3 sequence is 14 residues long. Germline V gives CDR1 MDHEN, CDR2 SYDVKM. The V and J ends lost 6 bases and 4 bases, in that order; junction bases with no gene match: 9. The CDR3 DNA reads TGTGCCAGCAGCCCGACAGGGAATCTTTACGAGCAGTACTTC. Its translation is CASSPTGNLYEQYF.

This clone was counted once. The CDR3 DNA reads as TGTGCCAGCAGTTGGACACCTTCGGTGACAGATACGCAGTATTTT. Protein: CASSWTPSVTDTQYF. This chain joins TRBV6-1 and TRBJ2-3; D perhaps matches TRBD1 (5 bases). Trimming took 5 bases from V and 3 from J, leaving 15 bases between them. CDR3 length: 15 amino acids. CDR1 and CDR2 from the germline V gene are MNHNS and SASEGT.

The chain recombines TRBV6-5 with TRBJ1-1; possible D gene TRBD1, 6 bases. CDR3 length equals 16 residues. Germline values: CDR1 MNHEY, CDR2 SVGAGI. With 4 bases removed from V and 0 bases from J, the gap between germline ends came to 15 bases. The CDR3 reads CASSSDSTGMNTEAFF. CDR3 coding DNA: TGTGCCAGCAGTTCCGATTCGACAGGAATGAACACTGAAGCTTTCTTT.

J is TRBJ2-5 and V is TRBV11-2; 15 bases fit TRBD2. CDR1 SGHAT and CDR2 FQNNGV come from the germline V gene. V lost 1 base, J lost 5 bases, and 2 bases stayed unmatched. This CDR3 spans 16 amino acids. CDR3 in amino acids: CASSLGTSGGAETQYF. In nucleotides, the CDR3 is TGTGCCAGCAGCTTAGGGACTAGCGGGGGGGCTGAGACCCAGTACTTC.

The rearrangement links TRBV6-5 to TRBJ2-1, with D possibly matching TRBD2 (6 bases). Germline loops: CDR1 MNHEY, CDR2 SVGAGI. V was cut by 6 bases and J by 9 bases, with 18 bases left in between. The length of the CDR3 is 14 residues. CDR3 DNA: TGTGCCAGCAGCTGGGGGGATCTTTACGGTGAGCAGTTCTTC. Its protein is CASSWGDLYGEQFF.

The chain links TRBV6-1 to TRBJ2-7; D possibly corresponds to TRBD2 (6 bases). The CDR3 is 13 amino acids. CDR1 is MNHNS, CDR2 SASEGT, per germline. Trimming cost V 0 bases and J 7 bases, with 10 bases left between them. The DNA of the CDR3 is TGTGCCAGCAGTGAAGCCGCGGGGTGGGAGCAGTACTTC. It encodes CASSEAAGWEQYF.

In DNA form, the CDR3 reads TGTGCCAGCAGCACTCAGGGGTACACAGATACGCAGTATTTT. Residues: CASSTQGYTDTQYF. The rearrangement joins TRBV7-9 to TRBJ2-3; tentative D call: TRBD1 (6 bases). Trimming took 5 bases from V and 2 from J, leaving 11 bases between them. Per the germline V gene, CDR1 is SEHNR and CDR2 is FQNEAQ (reference sequence). The CDR3 contains 14 residues.